These 3 T cell receptor beta chains came from one sample sequenced in a study of cytotoxic CD8 clonotypes in ibrutinib-treated CLL. Measured with immunoSEQ multiplex PCR; TCRdb has only the in-frame clones, and not every one. The repertoire includes 150,000 or so clones, 84% of them detected once, and 4.6% sits in the top ten. Sequencing was performed on PBMCs, taken after 24 months of ibrutinib treatment. The receptors come from a human donor with chronic lymphocytic leukemia.

CDR3 sequence: CASSQEGQYGQQFF. The CDR3 coding sequence is TGTGCCAGCAGCCAAGAAGGACAGTATGGGCAGCAGTTCTTC. The chain couples TRBV4-2 to TRBJ2-1, with D tentatively TRBD1 (6 bases). V lost 0 bases and J 11 bases, leaving 14 bases between the germline ends. Germline values: CDR1 LGHNA, CDR2 YNFKEQ. The CDR3 runs 14 residues.

V usage is TRBV28 and J usage is TRBJ2-2, with 8 positions matching TRBD2. Germline trimming cut 3 bases from V and 4 bases from J; bases unmatched to any gene: 7. The germline V gene encodes CDR1 MDHEN and CDR2 SYDVKM. The CDR3 spans 16 residues. CDR3 in DNA: TGTGCCAGCAGTTTCTTCAGCGGGAGCGGCACCGGGGAGCTGTTTTTT. Its translation is CASSFFSGSGTGELFF.

This chain joins TRBV7-2 and TRBJ2-7; TRBD2 might be the D (6 bases). The germline V and J ends were trimmed by 0 bases and 4 bases, with 13 bases remaining between them. This CDR3 has 15 residues. CDR1 and CDR2 (germline): SGHTA, FQGNSA. This CDR3 is CASSLAISGEYEQYF. In nucleotides, the CDR3 is TGTGCCAGCAGCTTAGCCATTTCGGGGGAATACGAGCAGTACTTC. The variable domain in full, completed from reference TRBV7-2 and TRBJ2-7, reads GAGVSQSPSNKVTEKGKDVELRCDPISGHTALYWYRQSLGQGLEFLIYFQGNSAPDKSGLPSDRFSAERTGGSVSTLTIQRTQQEDSAVYLCASSLAISGEYEQYFGPGTRLTVT.